Below, 25 T cell receptor beta chains from the same sample are listed, as sequenced in a study of T-cell reconstitution after alpha-beta-depleted transplantation in children. Unique molecular identifiers tagged the TCRbeta library. Each CDR3 protein gets one entry after TCRdb re-called the PCR reads with MiXCR. The sample has some 220,000 distinct CDR3 sequences; approximately 10% are singletons. The sample was PBMCs from the stem cell graft donor, taken from the stem cell graft. These receptors were taken from a human donor who donated a stem cell graft to a child with acute lymphoblastic leukemia.

This clonotype was counted at least ten times. The chain employs TRBV20-1 and TRBJ2-7; 9 nucleotides align to TRBD2. The CDR3 runs to 17 residues. Germline CDR1 DFQATT, CDR2 SNEGSKA (reference sequence). The J segment lost 2 bases and the V segment lost 1 base, leaving 12 bases of the junction unmatched. The CDR3 sequence: CSARAKGSGGLTYEQYF. The CDR3 region has the DNA TGCAGTGCTAGAGCAAAAGGTAGCGGGGGCCTAACCTACGAGCAGTACTTC.

This rearrangement joins TRBV7-7 to TRBJ1-3, with D possibly TRBD1 on 6 matching bases. The CDR3 has 15 amino acids. Germline CDR1 and CDR2: SSHAT and FNYEAQ (reference sequence). Trimming took 5 bases from V and 0 from J, leaving 11 bases between them. CDR3 sequence reads: CASSAGVDSGNTIYF. The DNA of the CDR3 is TGTGCCAGCAGCGCAGGGGTTGACTCTGGAAACACCATATATTTT.

With regard to this clonotype: Just one base apart from a much larger clone, this may be a read error. The CDR3 coding sequence is TGTGCCAGCAGTGAAAGAGGAAGGGTGCGAACTAATGAAAAACTGTTTTTT. This codes for CASSERGRVRTNEKLFF. The gene calls are TRBV2 and TRBJ1-4; D uncertain. Trimming cost V 2 bases and J 1 base, with 14 bases left between them. Germline CDR1 reads SNHLY; CDR2 reads FYNNEI. CDR3 length: 17 residues.

The genes are TRBV5-1 and TRBJ1-1; D perhaps matches TRBD1 (5 bases). The CDR3 runs 15 residues. CDR1 SGHRS and CDR2 YFSETQ come from the germline V gene. V was clipped by 1 base and J by 3 bases, with 13 bases between them. CDR3 bases: TGCGCCAGCAGCTTGATCGGGGCGGGGGACACTGAAGCTTTCTTT. Amino acid sequence: CASSLIGAGDTEAFF. Using reference TRBV5-1 and TRBJ1-1 for the parts outside the CDR3, the full variable domain is KAGVTQTPRYLIKTRGQQVTLSCSPISGHRSVSWYQQTPGQGLQFLFEYFSETQRNKGNFPGRFSGRQFSNSRSEMNVSTLELGDSALYLCASSLIGAGDTEAFFGQGTRLTVV.

This clonotype occurred many times. The CDR3 DNA is TGTGCCATCAGTGATTCCGGGACGGGCACAGATACGCAGTATTTT. Its translation: CAISDSGTGTDTQYF. This rearrangement joins TRBV10-3 to TRBJ2-3; D may correspond to TRBD1 or TRBD2 (5 bases each). Per the germline V gene, CDR1 is ENHRY and CDR2 is SYGVKD. The CDR3 is 15 residues long. V dropped 3 bases and J dropped 1 base, with 11 bases sitting between them.

Many counts were recorded for this clonotype. The chain recombines TRBV7-2 with TRBJ2-3, with 9 bases aligning to TRBD1. V was clipped by 6 bases and J by 4 bases; unmatched bases: 2. The germline V gene encodes CDR1 SGHTA and CDR2 FQGNSA. This CDR3 has 13 amino acids. The CDR3 DNA sequence: TGTGCCAGCAGACGGACAGGGGCAGATACGCAGTATTTT. It is translated as CASRRTGADTQYF.

This clonotype has ten or more counts. V is TRBV25-1 and J is TRBJ1-4; 9 bases map to TRBD1. The CDR3 is made up of 14 amino acids. Germline V gene lookup returns CDR1 MGHDK and CDR2 SYGVNS. V shed 6 bases and J 8 bases; nucleotides not matched to a gene: 7. The DNA of the CDR3 is TGTGCCAGCAGCCAAGGGACAGGGAGGGAAAAACTGTTTTTT. It specifies CASSQGTGREKLFF.

This clonotype was observed many times. The rearrangement uses TRBV5-1 and TRBJ2-5, with D possibly being TRBD1 or TRBD2 (5 bases each). Germline lookup yields CDR1 SGHRS and CDR2 YFSETQ. The CDR3 loop spans 14 amino acids. V lost 1 base and J lost 4, with 11 bases in between. CDR3 sequence: CASSLQGDRETQYF. CDR3 DNA sequence: TGCGCCAGCAGCTTGCAGGGAGATCGAGAGACCCAGTACTTC.

Concerning this clonotype: Here the CDR3 omits its conserved ending phenylalanine or tryptophan, so a read error is the likely source. It is unclear where the CDR3 begins or ends on the DNA, so no DNA is shown, and the CDR3 is as TCRdb lists it. The chain joins TRBV15 to TRBJ1-4. Both ends counted, the CDR3 spans 13 residues. Germline-derived CDR1 and CDR2 are LNHNV and YYDKDF (reference sequence). This CDR3 reads CATSRDRLGRDEY.

This clonotype was recorded a few times. The V gene is TRBV5-1, the J gene TRBJ1-2; D gene uncertain. The CDR3 totals 12 residues. Per the germline V gene, CDR1 is SGHRS and CDR2 is YFSETQ. V was clipped by 0 bases and J by 7 bases, with 7 bases between them. For the CDR3, the DNA is TGCGCCAGCAGCTTGGAGTCTGGTGGCTACACCTTC. This encodes CASSLESGGYTF.

The V and J genes are TRBV20-1 and TRBJ2-7, with a weak D call TRBD2 (5 bases). The CDR3 runs 15 residues. Germline CDR1 and CDR2: DFQATT and SNEGSKA (reference sequence). V gave up 3 bases and J gave up 6 bases, with 21 bases separating them. DNA for the CDR3: TGCAGTGCTAGCCGGGGTCAGAGAAGTCGAGGCGAGCAGTACTTC. Amino acid sequence: CSASRGQRSRGEQYF.

In its sample, this clonotype was seen many times. This chain joins TRBV5-1 and TRBJ2-1, with a tentative D call TRBD2 (5 bases). Germline V gives CDR1 SGHRS, CDR2 YFSETQ. CDR3 length: 14 residues. The V end lost 4 bases, the J end lost 2 bases, and 10 bases lay between the germline ends. CDR3 sequence reads: CASSVLDTYNEQFF. CDR3 sequence (DNA): TGCGCCAGCAGCGTACTAGATACCTACAATGAGCAGTTCTTC.

The DNA of the CDR3 is TGTGCCAGCAGTGTGGCCCCCCGCACTGAAGCTTTCTTT. This encodes CASSVAPRTEAFF. The rearrangement uses TRBV11-3 and TRBJ1-1; no firm D call. Germline V gene sequence: CDR1 SGHNT, CDR2 YENEEA. CDR3 length: 13 amino acids. Trimming took off 6 bases at V and 4 bases at J, with 12 bases between the two ends. Full variable domain (missing parts from reference TRBV11-3 and TRBJ1-1): EAGVVQSPRYKIIEKKQPVAFWCNPISGHNTLYWYLQNLGQGPELLIRYENEEAVDDSQLPKDRFSAERLKGVDSTLKIQPAELGDSAVYLCASSVAPRTEAFFGQGTRLTVV.

This clonotype occurred many times. The chain combines TRBV27 with TRBJ1-5, with D unresolved. The germline CDR1 and CDR2 sequences are MNHEY and SMNVEV (reference sequence). The CDR3 is 13 amino acids. Trimming pared 5 bases from V and 5 bases from J, leaving 10 bases between. DNA of the CDR3: TGTGCCAGCAGTCAGAGCTACGATCAGCCCCAGCATTTT. Protein sequence: CASSQSYDQPQHF.

This chain uses TRBV5-1 with TRBJ1-1, with D uncertain. The CDR3 consists of 14 residues. Between the trimmed V and J ends, which lost 5 bases and 0 bases, there was a span of 11 bases. Germline V gene sequence: CDR1 SGHRS, CDR2 YFSETQ. CDR3 sequence (DNA): TGCGCCAGCAGGCACGGACGGGTGAACACTGAAGCTTTCTTT. Its protein product is CASRHGRVNTEAFF.

This clonotype came up a few times. The chain couples TRBV12-3 or TRBV12-4 to TRBJ1-3, with D tentatively TRBD1 (6 bases). The CDR3 has 13 amino acids. V was shortened by 7 bases and J by 6 bases, with 13 bases between the two germline ends. DNA for the CDR3: TGTGCCAGCAAAGTAGGGGGGGAAAACACCATATATTTT. Translation gives CASKVGGENTIYF.

This CDR3 is CASSPASTGTGELFF. The CDR3 region has the DNA TGTGCCAGCAGCCCAGCCTCGACAGGGACCGGGGAGCTGTTTTTT. The V call is TRBV11-2, the J call TRBJ2-2; 7 bases line up with TRBD1. Germline V gene lookup returns CDR1 SGHAT and CDR2 FQNNGV. Trimming at V came to 5 bases and at J to 5 bases, leaving 8 bases not matched to a gene. This CDR3 region has 15 residues. The complete variable domain, with remaining parts taken from reference TRBV11-2 and TRBJ2-2, reads EAGVAQSPRYKIIEKRQSVAFWCNPISGHATLYWYQQILGQGPKLLIQFQNNGVVDDSQLPKDRFSAERLKGVDSTLKIQPAKLEDSAVYLCASSPASTGTGELFFGEGSRLTVL.

This clonotype was seen only a few times. The V and J genes are TRBV30 and TRBJ2-3; 8 nucleotides line up with TRBD2. Trimming at V came to 4 bases and at J to 5 bases, leaving 8 bases not matched to a gene. The germline gives CDR1 GTSNPN, CDR2 SVGIG (reference sequence). The CDR3 is 14 residues long. CDR3: CAWKILAVIDTQYF. The DNA for the CDR3 is TGTGCCTGGAAGATACTAGCGGTGATAGATACGCAGTATTTT.

The CDR3 nucleotides read TGTGCCAGCAGGCCAGGGTCCTCCTCTGGAAACACCATATATTTT. This gives the protein CASRPGSSSGNTIYF. The chain combines TRBV12-3 or TRBV12-4 with TRBJ1-3, with D possibly matching TRBD1 (5 bases). V dropped 6 bases and J dropped 0 bases, with 12 bases sitting between them. CDR3 size: 15 residues.

This clonotype has just a few counts. The rearrangement uses TRBV27 and TRBJ2-2, with 7 bases that match TRBD1. Trimming cost V 6 bases and J 2 bases; bases outside gene matches: 3. The CDR3 covers 14 residues. Per germline, CDR1 MNHEY and CDR2 SMNVEV (reference sequence). The CDR3 DNA follows: TGTGCCAGCAGAAGGACAGGAAACACCGGGGAGCTGTTTTTT. It translates to CASRRTGNTGELFF.

This clonotype was seen at least ten times. The rearrangement joins TRBV20-1 to TRBJ2-1; TRBD2 is a possible D gene (6 bases). Trimming shortened V by 0 bases and J by 9 bases, and 18 bases separated the two germline ends. The CDR3 extends over 15 amino acids. The V gene's germline CDR1 is DFQATT and CDR2 SNEGSKA (reference sequence). The CDR3 region has the DNA TGCAGTGCTAGAGACGCACTAGCTGGGAGTGGTGAGCAGTTCTTC. Translated, it gives CSARDALAGSGEQFF.

This clonotype has ten or more counts. This chain connects TRBV9 to TRBJ2-7; 10 positions agree with TRBD2. Germline trimming cut 4 bases from V and 5 bases from J; bases unmatched to any gene: 9. Germline V gene data show CDR1 as SGDLS and CDR2 as YYNGEE. The CDR3 has 15 residues. CDR3 sequence reads: CASSRGTSEVHEQYF. CDR3 nucleotide sequence: TGTGCCAGCAGCAGGGGGACTAGCGAGGTCCACGAGCAGTACTTC.

This clonotype was seen a handful of times. The chain carries TRBV25-1 and TRBJ2-1; 9 positions agree with TRBD2. The germline V gene encodes CDR1 MGHDK and CDR2 SYGVNS. The junction had 7 bases not matched to a gene; V was cut back by 3 bases and J by 7 bases. CDR3 length: 15 amino acids. The CDR3 sequence: CASSDPLAGSNEQFF. DNA for the CDR3: TGTGCCAGCAGTGATCCCCTAGCGGGGTCGAATGAGCAGTTCTTC.

The genes are TRBV4-3 and TRBJ2-1; 7 nucleotides align to TRBD1. Germline trimming cut 4 bases from V and 0 bases from J; bases unmatched to any gene: 3. The CDR3 is 15 amino acids. Looked up from germline, CDR1 is LGHNA and CDR2 is YSLEER. The CDR3 bases are TGCGCCAGCAGCCGACAGGGTTACTCCTACAATGAGCAGTTCTTC. Amino acids: CASSRQGYSYNEQFF.

The table lists this clonotype with many counts. The chain has TRBV7-6 and TRBJ2-7, with D possibly TRBD2 on 7 matching bases. V was trimmed by 3 bases and J by 0 bases, leaving 12 bases between them. The CDR3 is made up of 15 amino acids. From germline, CDR1 is SGHVS and CDR2 FNYEAQ. The CDR3 here is CASSFARGPSYEQYF. CDR3 coding DNA: TGTGCCAGCAGCTTTGCGCGGGGGCCCTCCTACGAGCAGTACTTC.